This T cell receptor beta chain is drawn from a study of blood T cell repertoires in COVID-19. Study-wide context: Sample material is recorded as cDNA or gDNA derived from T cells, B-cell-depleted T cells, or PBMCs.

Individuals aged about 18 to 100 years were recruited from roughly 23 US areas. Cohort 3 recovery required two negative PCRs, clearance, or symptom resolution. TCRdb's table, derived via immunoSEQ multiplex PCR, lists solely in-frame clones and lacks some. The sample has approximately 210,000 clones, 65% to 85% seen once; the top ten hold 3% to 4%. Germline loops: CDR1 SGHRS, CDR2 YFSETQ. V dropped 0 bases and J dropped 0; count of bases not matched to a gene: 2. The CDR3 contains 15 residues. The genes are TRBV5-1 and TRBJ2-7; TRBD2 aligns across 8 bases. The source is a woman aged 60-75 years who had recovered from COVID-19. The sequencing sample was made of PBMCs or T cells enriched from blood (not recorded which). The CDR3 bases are TGCGCCAGCAGCTTGGCCGGGACTAGCTCCTACGAGCAGTACTTC. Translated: CASSLAGTSSYEQYF.